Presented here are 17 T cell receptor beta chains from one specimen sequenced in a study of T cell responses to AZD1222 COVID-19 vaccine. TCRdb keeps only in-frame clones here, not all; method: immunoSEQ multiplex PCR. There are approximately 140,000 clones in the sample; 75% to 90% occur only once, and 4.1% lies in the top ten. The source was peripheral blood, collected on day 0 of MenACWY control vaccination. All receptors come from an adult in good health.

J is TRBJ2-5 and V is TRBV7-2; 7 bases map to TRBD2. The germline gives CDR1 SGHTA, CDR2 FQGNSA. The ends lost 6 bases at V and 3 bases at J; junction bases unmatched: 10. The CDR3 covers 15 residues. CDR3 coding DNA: TGTGCCAGCAGTCAAGGGTGGGGGGGAGAAGAGACCCAGTACTTC. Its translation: CASSQGWGGEETQYF. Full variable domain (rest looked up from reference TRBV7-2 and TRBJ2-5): GAGVSQSPSNKVTEKGKDVELRCDPISGHTALYWYRQSLGQGLEFLIYFQGNSAPDKSGLPSDRFSAERTGGSVSTLTIQRTQQEDSAVYLCASSQGWGGEETQYFGPGTRLLVL.

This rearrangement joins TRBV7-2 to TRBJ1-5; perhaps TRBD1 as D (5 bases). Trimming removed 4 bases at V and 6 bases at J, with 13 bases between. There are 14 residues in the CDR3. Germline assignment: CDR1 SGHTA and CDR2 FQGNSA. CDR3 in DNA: TGTGCCAGCAGCTCACCAGGGCAGAGTCAGCCCCAGCATTTT. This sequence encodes CASSSPGQSQPQHF.

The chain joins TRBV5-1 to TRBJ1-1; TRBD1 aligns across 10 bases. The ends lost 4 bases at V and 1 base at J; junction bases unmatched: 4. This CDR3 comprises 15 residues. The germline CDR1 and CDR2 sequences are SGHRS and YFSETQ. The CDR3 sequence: CASSLDRGPNTEAFF. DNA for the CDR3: TGCGCCAGCAGCCTAGACAGGGGGCCGAACACTGAAGCTTTCTTT.

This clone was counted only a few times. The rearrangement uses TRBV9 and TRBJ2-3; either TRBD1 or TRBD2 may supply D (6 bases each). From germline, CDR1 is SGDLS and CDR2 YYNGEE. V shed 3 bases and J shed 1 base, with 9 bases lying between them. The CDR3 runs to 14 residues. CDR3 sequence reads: CASSGGAGTDTQYF. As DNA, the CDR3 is TGTGCCAGCAGCGGGGGGGCGGGCACAGATACGCAGTATTTT.

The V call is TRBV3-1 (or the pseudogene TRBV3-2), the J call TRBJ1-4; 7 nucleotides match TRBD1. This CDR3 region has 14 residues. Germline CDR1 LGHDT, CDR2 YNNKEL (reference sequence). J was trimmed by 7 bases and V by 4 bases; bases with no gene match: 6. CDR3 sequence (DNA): TGTGCCAGCAGCCCGACAGGGTTAGGTGAAAAACTGTTTTTT. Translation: CASSPTGLGEKLFF.

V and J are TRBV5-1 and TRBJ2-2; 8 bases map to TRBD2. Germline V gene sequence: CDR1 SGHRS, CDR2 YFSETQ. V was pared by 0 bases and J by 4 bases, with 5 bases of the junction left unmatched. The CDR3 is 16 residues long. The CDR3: CASSLARLAGTGELFF. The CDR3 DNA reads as TGCGCCAGCAGCTTGGCCCGGCTAGCGGGCACCGGGGAGCTGTTTTTT.

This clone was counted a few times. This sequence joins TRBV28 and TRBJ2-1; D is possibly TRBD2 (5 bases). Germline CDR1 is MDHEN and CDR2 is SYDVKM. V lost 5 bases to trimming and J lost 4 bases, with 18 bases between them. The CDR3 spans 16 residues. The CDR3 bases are TGTGCCAGCAGTCCCACTAGTTTCCGGGATTACAATGAGCAGTTCTTC. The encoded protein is CASSPTSFRDYNEQFF.

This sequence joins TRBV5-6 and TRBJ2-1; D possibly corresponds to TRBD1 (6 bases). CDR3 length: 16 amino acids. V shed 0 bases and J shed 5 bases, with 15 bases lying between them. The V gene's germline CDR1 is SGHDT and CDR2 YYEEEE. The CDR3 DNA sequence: TGTGCCAGCAGCTTGGCCCGCGGACAGCGTCACAATGAGCAGTTCTTC. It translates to CASSLARGQRHNEQFF. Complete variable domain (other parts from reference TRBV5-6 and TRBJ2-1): DAGVTQSPTHLIKTRGQQVTLRCSPKSGHDTVSWYQQALGQGPQFIFQYYEEEERQRGNFPDRFSGHQFPNYSSELNVNALLLGDSALYLCASSLARGQRHNEQFFGPGTRLTVL.

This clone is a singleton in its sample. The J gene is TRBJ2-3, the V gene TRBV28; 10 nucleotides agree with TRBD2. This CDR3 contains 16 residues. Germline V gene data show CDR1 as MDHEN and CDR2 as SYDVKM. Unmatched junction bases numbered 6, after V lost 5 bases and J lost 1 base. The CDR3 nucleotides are TGTGCCAGCAGTCCTACCGGGACTAGCGGCACAGATACGCAGTATTTT. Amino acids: CASSPTGTSGTDTQYF.

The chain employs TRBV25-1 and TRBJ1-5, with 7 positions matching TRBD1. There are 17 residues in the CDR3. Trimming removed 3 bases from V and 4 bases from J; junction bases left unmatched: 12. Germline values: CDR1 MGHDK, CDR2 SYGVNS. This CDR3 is CASSDGQAKRGNQPQHF. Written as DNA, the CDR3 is TGTGCCAGCAGTGACGGACAGGCCAAACGGGGTAATCAGCCCCAGCATTTT.

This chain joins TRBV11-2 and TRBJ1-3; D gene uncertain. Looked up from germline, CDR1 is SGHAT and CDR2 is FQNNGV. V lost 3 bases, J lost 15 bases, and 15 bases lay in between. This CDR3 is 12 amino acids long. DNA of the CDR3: TGTGCCAGCAGCTTCTCTGAGTCGGGAGGATATTTT. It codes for CASSFSESGGYF.

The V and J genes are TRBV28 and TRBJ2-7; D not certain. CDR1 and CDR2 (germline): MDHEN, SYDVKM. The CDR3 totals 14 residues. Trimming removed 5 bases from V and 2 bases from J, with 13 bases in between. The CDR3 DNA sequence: TGTGCCAGCAGTGGGCCCCCCTCAGCCTACGAGCAGTACGTC. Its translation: CASSGPPSAYEQYV.

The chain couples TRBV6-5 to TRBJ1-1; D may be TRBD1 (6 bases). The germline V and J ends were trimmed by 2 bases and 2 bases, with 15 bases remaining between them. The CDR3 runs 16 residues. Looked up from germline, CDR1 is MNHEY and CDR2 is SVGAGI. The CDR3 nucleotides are TGTGCCAGCAGTTACCGGAGGACAGACCTAAACACTGAAGCTTTCTTT. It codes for CASSYRRTDLNTEAFF.

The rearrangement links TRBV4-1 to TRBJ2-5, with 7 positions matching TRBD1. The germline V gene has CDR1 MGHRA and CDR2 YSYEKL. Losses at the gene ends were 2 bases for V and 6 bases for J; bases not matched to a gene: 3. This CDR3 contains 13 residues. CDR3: CASSQPDRKTQYF. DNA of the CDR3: TGCGCCAGCAGCCAACCGGACAGGAAGACCCAGTACTTC.

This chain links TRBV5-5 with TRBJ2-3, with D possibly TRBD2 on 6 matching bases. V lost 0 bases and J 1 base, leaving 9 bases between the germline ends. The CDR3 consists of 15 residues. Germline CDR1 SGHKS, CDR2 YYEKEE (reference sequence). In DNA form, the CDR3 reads TGTGCCAGCAGCTTGGTCGGCGGGGGCACAGATACGCAGTATTTT. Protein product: CASSLVGGGTDTQYF.

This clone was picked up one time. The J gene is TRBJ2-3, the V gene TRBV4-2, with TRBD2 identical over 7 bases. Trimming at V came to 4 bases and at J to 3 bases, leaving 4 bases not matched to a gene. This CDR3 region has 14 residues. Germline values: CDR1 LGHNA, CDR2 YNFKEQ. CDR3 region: CASSRGGATDTQYF. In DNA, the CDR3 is TGTGCCAGCAGCCGGGGGGGTGCGACAGATACGCAGTATTTT.

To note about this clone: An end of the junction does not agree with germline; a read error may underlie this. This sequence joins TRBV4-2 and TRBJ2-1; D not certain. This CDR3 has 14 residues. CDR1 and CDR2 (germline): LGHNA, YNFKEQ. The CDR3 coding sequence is TGTGCCAGCAGCCAAGGTGACGGCGGCCCTAACCCAGTCTTC. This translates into CASSQGDGGPNPVF.